This passage covers 15 T cell receptor beta chains from one sample sequenced in a study of OX40 agonist ivuxolimab in advanced cancers. The data were produced by immunoSEQ multiplex PCR, yet TCRdb's version contains in-frame clones alone and is incomplete. The sample includes some 65,000 clones, 75% to 90% of them seen just once. Sequenced material: CD4+ or CD8+ T cells sorted from blood, taken in a trial of the OX40 agonist ivuxolimab. The source is an adult with an advanced solid tumor such as melanoma, head and neck, liver or kidney cancer.

The chain links TRBV27 to TRBJ2-7, with 14 bases lining up with TRBD2. Germline-derived CDR1 and CDR2 are MNHEY and SMNVEV (reference sequence). The CDR3 has 16 residues. V lost 8 bases, J lost 2 bases, and 8 bases stayed unmatched. The CDR3 bases are TGTGCCAGCCGGGGACTAGCGGGAGAGGTAACCTACGAGCAGTACTTC. This sequence encodes CASRGLAGEVTYEQYF.

The chain couples TRBV27 to TRBJ2-3; no firm D call. CDR1 and CDR2 from the germline V gene are MNHEY and SMNVEV (reference sequence). This CDR3 has 13 residues. The V end lost 2 bases, the J end lost 7 bases, and 10 bases lay between the germline ends. The CDR3 coding sequence is TGTGCCAGCAGTTTACCTGCGTTGAATACGCAGTATTTT. The encoded protein is CASSLPALNTQYF.

J is TRBJ2-7 and V is TRBV7-9, with D uncertain. V lost 5 bases and J lost 0, with 5 bases in between. Germline CDR1 SEHNR, CDR2 FQNEAQ (reference sequence). The CDR3 is 12 residues long. CDR3 nucleotide sequence: TGTGCCAGCAGCCGAGGCTCCTACGAGCAGTACTTC. This translates into CASSRGSYEQYF.

The chain combines TRBV7-8 with TRBJ2-5, with D maybe TRBD1 (5 bases). Germline V lookup: CDR1 SGHVS, CDR2 FQNEAQ. The CDR3 extends over 15 amino acids. Trimming left V 3 bases short and J 2 bases short, with 13 bases between. CDR3 coding DNA: TGTGCCAGCAGCTTTCCATCGGACAAACAAGAGACCCAGTACTTC. It encodes CASSFPSDKQETQYF.

J is TRBJ1-2 and V is TRBV25-1; 7 bases line up with TRBD1. The J segment lost 6 bases and the V segment lost 5 bases, leaving 3 bases of the junction unmatched. The germline V gene has CDR1 MGHDK and CDR2 SYGVNS. This CDR3 has 12 amino acids. The CDR3 sequence: CASSLTGHGYTF. CDR3 nucleotides: TGTGCCAGCAGTTTGACAGGGCATGGCTACACCTTC.

The rearrangement joins TRBV19 to TRBJ2-7, with TRBD1 matching 9 bases. The CDR3 is 15 residues long. V lost 3 bases and J lost 1; bases outside the gene matches: 4. Looked up from germline, CDR1 is LNHDA and CDR2 is SQIVND (reference sequence). The CDR3 loop reads CASSMGQGLSYEQYF. The CDR3 DNA reads as TGTGCCAGTAGTATGGGACAGGGACTTTCCTACGAGCAGTACTTC.

The CDR3 coding sequence is TGTGCCAGTTCAGAGGGACTAGCGGGATACGTAGCCTACGAGCAGTACTTC. It translates to CASSEGLAGYVAYEQYF. The genes are TRBV19 and TRBJ2-7, with 13 bases identical to TRBD2. The CDR3 sequence is 17 residues long. The V and J ends lost 8 bases and 2 bases, in that order; junction bases with no gene match: 12. Germline V gene data show CDR1 as LNHDA and CDR2 as SQIVND (reference sequence).

This chain links TRBV19 with TRBJ1-1; D call uncertain. CDR3 size: 16 residues. Trimming removed 7 bases at V and 1 base at J, with 19 bases between. Germline CDR1 and CDR2: LNHDA and SQIVND (reference sequence). The CDR3 region has the DNA TGTGCCAGTAATTATCAGGCCAGCGACTCGAACACTGAAGCTTTCTTT. This codes for CASNYQASDSNTEAFF. Together with reference TRBV19 and TRBJ1-1, the CDR3 gives the full variable domain: DGGITQSPKYLFRKEGQNVTLSCEQNLNHDAMYWYRQDPGQGLRLIYYSQIVNDFQKGDIAEGYSVSREKKESFPLTVTSAQKNPTAFYLCASNYQASDSNTEAFFGQGTRLTVV.

This rearrangement joins TRBV7-8 to TRBJ1-2, with TRBD1 matching 7 bases. The germline V gene has CDR1 SGHVS and CDR2 FQNEAQ. Losses at the gene ends were 5 bases for V and 3 bases for J; bases not matched to a gene: 9. This CDR3 has 15 residues. CDR3 coding DNA: TGTGCCAGCAGCCCGACAGGGAATGGAGACTATGGCTACACCTTC. It translates to CASSPTGNGDYGYTF.

This clone came up once. DNA for the CDR3: TGTGCCAGCAGTTCTGACATAGCGGGTCAACAAGAGACCCAGTACTTC. Translating it yields CASSSDIAGQQETQYF. This rearrangement joins TRBV28 to TRBJ2-5; 7 bases map to TRBD2. The junction had 10 bases not matched to a gene; V was cut back by 4 bases and J by 2 bases. The CDR3 extends over 16 amino acids. Germline CDR1 is MDHEN and CDR2 is SYDVKM. The full variable domain, its missing parts supplied by reference TRBV28 and TRBJ2-5, is DVKVTQSSRYLVKRTGEKVFLECVQDMDHENMFWYRQDPGLGLRLIYFSYDVKMKEKGDIPEGYSVSREKKERFSLILESASTNQTSMYLCASSSDIAGQQETQYFGPGTRLLVL.

This chain links TRBV5-1 with TRBJ1-4, with 7 bases aligning to TRBD1. The CDR3 runs 14 residues. J gave up 8 bases and V 6 bases, and 10 bases lay outside the gene matches. CDR1 is SGHRS, CDR2 YFSETQ, per germline. DNA of the CDR3: TGCGCCAGCAACTTTGGAACAGGGGCAGAAAAACTGTTTTTT. Amino acid sequence: CASNFGTGAEKLFF.

The CDR3 nucleotides are TGTGCCAGCGGACAAGAGACCCAGTACTTC. Translation: CASGQETQYF. This chain uses TRBV7-9 with TRBJ2-5; D gene unclear. Germline V lookup: CDR1 SEHNR, CDR2 FQNEAQ (reference sequence). This CDR3 comprises 10 residues. V was clipped by 8 bases and J by 2 bases, with 3 bases between them.

The J gene is TRBJ2-1, the V gene TRBV2; maybe TRBD2 (6 bases). The V gene lost 7 bases and the J gene lost 7 bases, with 8 bases spanning the gap. The CDR3 is 11 residues long. CDR1 is SNHLY and CDR2 is FYNNEI in the germline V gene. Here the CDR3 reads CASTRGNEQFF. The CDR3 bases are TGTGCCAGCACTCGGGGGAATGAGCAGTTCTTC.

V and J are TRBV27 and TRBJ2-1, with D unresolved. V lost 2 bases and J lost 7, with 12 bases in between. The germline CDR1 and CDR2 sequences are MNHEY and SMNVEV (reference sequence). The CDR3 totals 14 residues. The CDR3 sequence is CASSLGPTLNEQFF. As DNA, the CDR3 is TGTGCCAGCAGTTTAGGCCCCACTCTTAATGAGCAGTTCTTC.

V usage is TRBV6-5 and J usage is TRBJ2-3; D gene ambiguous. The germline V and J ends were trimmed by 2 bases and 4 bases, with 7 bases remaining between them. The CDR3 sequence is 13 residues long. Germline values: CDR1 MNHEY, CDR2 SVGAGI. CDR3 region: CASSYGNPDTQYF. DNA of the CDR3: TGTGCCAGCAGTTACGGGAACCCAGATACGCAGTATTTT.